Shown below are 30 T cell receptor beta chains from a single sample sequenced in a study of control samples from healthy donors and cancer patients. This table comes from immunoSEQ multiplex PCR, and its TCRdb copy is limited to in-frame clones, with some not included. The sample has fewer than 100,000 clones; approximately 91% are singletons. Material for sequencing was blood. These receptor sequences come from a woman aged 45-60 years in good health.

The chain couples TRBV19 to TRBJ1-2; TRBD1 matches at 8 bases. Germline V gene data show CDR1 as LNHDA and CDR2 as SQIVND (reference sequence). The J segment lost 5 bases and the V segment lost 6 bases, leaving 5 bases of the junction unmatched. The CDR3 length is 13 residues. The CDR3 reads CASRKGQGYGYTF. In DNA form, the CDR3 reads TGTGCCAGTAGAAAAGGACAGGGATATGGCTACACCTTC.

This chain uses TRBV27 with TRBJ1-1, with TRBD1 as a possible D gene (5 bases). The CDR3 length is 13 residues. V was clipped by 2 bases and J by 6 bases, with 10 bases between them. The germline gives CDR1 MNHEY, CDR2 SMNVEV (reference sequence). CDR3 coding DNA: TGTGCCAGCAGTTTAGCAGGGAGGTCTGAAGCTTTCTTT. This codes for CASSLAGRSEAFF.

J is TRBJ1-1 and V is TRBV27; D unresolved. Deletions cut 7 bases from V and 2 bases from J, with 17 bases between. The CDR3 contains 15 residues. Germline V gene sequence: CDR1 MNHEY, CDR2 SMNVEV (reference sequence). The CDR3 DNA reads TGTGCCAGCAATCTGGTGGGAGCCGCAAACACTGAAGCTTTCTTT. Translated, it gives CASNLVGAANTEAFF.

A note on this clone: The sample has other DNA sequences that encode this CDR3 too. The chain uses TRBV3-1 (or the pseudogene TRBV3-2) and TRBJ1-2; D is perhaps TRBD1 (5 bases). CDR1 is LGHDT, CDR2 YNNKEL, per germline (reference sequence). Trimming removed 6 bases at V and 4 bases at J, with 18 bases between. The CDR3 has 15 amino acids. The CDR3 reads CASRGGPGGSYGYTF. CDR3 in DNA: TGTGCCAGCAGGGGGGGACCGGGCGGGTCCTATGGCTACACCTTC.

The V call is TRBV29-1, the J call TRBJ1-2; D perhaps matches TRBD1 (5 bases). V was cut by 6 bases and J by 1 base, with 15 bases left in between. There are 14 residues in the CDR3. Germline CDR1 and CDR2: SQVTM and ANQGSEA. Here the CDR3 reads CSVTGTGINYGYTF. The DNA of the CDR3 is TGCAGCGTAACCGGGACTGGCATTAACTATGGCTACACCTTC.

The CDR3 here is CASSQFVNTEAFF. The DNA of the CDR3 is TGTGCCAGCAGCCAATTTGTGAACACTGAAGCTTTCTTT. V gene TRBV3-1 (or the pseudogene TRBV3-2) combines with J gene TRBJ1-1, with no clear D. Between the trimmed V and J ends, which lost 2 bases and 0 bases, there was a span of 4 bases. The CDR3 contains 13 residues. The germline gives CDR1 LGHDT, CDR2 YNNKEL (reference sequence).

V usage is TRBV18 and J usage is TRBJ2-1; no clear D gene. Per the germline V gene, CDR1 is KGHSH and CDR2 is LQKENI. The V end lost 3 bases, the J end lost 9 bases, and 9 bases lay between the germline ends. This CDR3 comprises 12 residues. This chain's CDR3 is CASSPGVVEQFF. The CDR3 nucleotides read TGTGCCAGCTCACCGGGCGTCGTTGAGCAGTTCTTC.

The chain employs TRBV6-5 and TRBJ1-2; D ambiguous. CDR1 is MNHEY, CDR2 SVGAGI, per germline. V was clipped by 5 bases and J by 4 bases, with 14 bases between them. There are 14 residues in the CDR3. CDR3 nucleotides: TGTGCCAGCAGTCAGTCCCACTTCTCCTATGGCTACACCTTC. Its translation: CASSQSHFSYGYTF.

This rearrangement joins TRBV6-1 to TRBJ1-5; D possibly corresponds to TRBD1 (5 bases). The ends were cut back, 2 bases at V and 5 bases at J, with 13 bases in the middle. Germline CDR1 is MNHNS and CDR2 is SASEGT. The CDR3 runs 15 residues. CDR3 DNA: TGTGCCAGCAGTGAAAGGTCGGGGGGATATCAGCCCCAGCATTTT. Translation gives CASSERSGGYQPQHF.

The rearrangement joins TRBV5-4 to TRBJ2-1, with D possibly matching TRBD1 (5 bases). There are 14 residues in the CDR3. In germline, CDR1 is SGHNT, CDR2 YYREEE (reference sequence). With 0 bases removed from V and 6 bases from J, the gap between germline ends came to 10 bases. The DNA for the CDR3 is TGTGCCAGCAGCTTGGAAGGGGTTGGCAATGAGCAGTTCTTC. Amino acids: CASSLEGVGNEQFF.

J is TRBJ1-6 and V is TRBV30, with 9 bases matching TRBD1. V trimming: 0 bases; J trimming: 7 bases; junction bases outside the gene matches: 4. Germline CDR1 GTSNPN, CDR2 SVGIG (reference sequence). This CDR3 has 15 amino acids. The CDR3 is CAWSVQGAGNSPLHF. For the CDR3, the DNA is TGTGCCTGGAGTGTACAGGGGGCGGGGAATTCACCCCTCCACTTT.

V usage is TRBV5-1 and J usage is TRBJ2-5, with TRBD1 identical over 7 bases. The CDR3 consists of 14 residues. Germline CDR1 SGHRS, CDR2 YFSETQ. With V trimmed by 2 bases and J by 4 bases, 5 bases remained unmatched. CDR3 protein: CASSLSTGSETQYF. Written as DNA, the CDR3 is TGCGCCAGCAGCTTATCGACAGGGTCAGAGACCCAGTACTTC.

The chain is built from TRBV7-9 and TRBJ2-2; no reliable D call. The CDR3 runs to 13 residues. Trimming took off 4 bases at V and 3 bases at J, with 6 bases between the two ends. Germline CDR1 SEHNR, CDR2 FQNEAQ (reference sequence). This chain's CDR3 is CASSSDHTGELFF. The DNA of the CDR3 is TGTGCCAGCAGCTCGGACCACACCGGGGAGCTGTTTTTT.

The chain combines TRBV27 with TRBJ2-7; TRBD1 agrees at 9 bases. Germline V gene data show CDR1 as MNHEY and CDR2 as SMNVEV (reference sequence). The CDR3 contains 14 residues. V trimming: 7 bases; J trimming: 1 base; junction bases outside the gene matches: 5. This CDR3 reads CASTPGTGSYEQYF. DNA for the CDR3: TGTGCCAGCACCCCGGGGACAGGGTCCTACGAGCAGTACTTC.

The V gene is TRBV9, the J gene TRBJ1-1; TRBD1 agrees at 9 bases. V shed 0 bases, J shed 7 bases, and the junction held 4 bases outside the gene matches. Germline V gene lookup returns CDR1 SGDLS and CDR2 YYNGEE. CDR3 length: 14 amino acids. The CDR3 protein is CASSVEGQGSEAFF. DNA of the CDR3: TGTGCCAGCAGCGTAGAAGGACAGGGGAGTGAAGCTTTCTTT.

The J gene is TRBJ2-3, the V gene TRBV13, with a tentative D call TRBD2 (5 bases). This CDR3 spans 16 amino acids. The germline V gene has CDR1 PRHDT and CDR2 FYEKMQ (reference sequence). Trimming took off 6 bases at V and 6 bases at J, with 22 bases between the two ends. This CDR3 reads CASRKRRTGERDTQYF. The CDR3, as DNA: TGTGCCAGCAGAAAACGAAGGACCGGGGAGAGGGATACGCAGTATTTT.

This clone was seen just once. The J gene is TRBJ1-2, the V gene TRBV20-1, with D perhaps matching TRBD1 (6 bases). V lost 7 bases to trimming and J lost 8 bases, with 8 bases between them. Per the germline V gene, CDR1 is DFQATT and CDR2 is SNEGSKA (reference sequence). The CDR3 loop spans 9 amino acids. DNA of the CDR3: TGCAGTGTGACAGGAGGCTACACCTTC. Its translation: CSVTGGYTF.

The chain employs TRBV2 and TRBJ1-5; unclear D gene. In germline, CDR1 is SNHLY, CDR2 FYNNEI. The CDR3 is 15 residues long. Deletions cut 2 bases from V and 0 bases from J, with 8 bases between. The DNA of the CDR3 is TGTGCCAGCAGTGAACCCGGGTATAGCAATCAGCCCCAGCATTTT. It is translated as CASSEPGYSNQPQHF.

This rearrangement joins TRBV19 to TRBJ1-2; D possibly corresponds to TRBD1 (5 bases). In germline, CDR1 is LNHDA, CDR2 SQIVND (reference sequence). The CDR3 totals 13 residues. The ends were cut back, 7 bases at V and 6 bases at J, with 15 bases in the middle. The CDR3, as DNA: TGTGCCAGTACCCCCCGGGGCCGGGATGGCTACACCTTC. Translated: CASTPRGRDGYTF.

This sequence joins TRBV6-1 and TRBJ1-2, with D hard to call. Germline lookup yields CDR1 MNHNS and CDR2 SASEGT. The CDR3 is 12 residues long. Trimming shortened V by 3 bases and J by 3 bases, and 5 bases separated the two germline ends. The CDR3 DNA reads as TGTGCCAGCAGTGATCGGCACTATGGCTACACCTTC. Its translation is CASSDRHYGYTF.

This clone has a single count. V is TRBV6-5 and J is TRBJ1-1; D gene uncertain. V was cut by 5 bases and J by 6 bases, with 16 bases left in between. CDR1 is MNHEY, CDR2 SVGAGI, per germline. The CDR3 consists of 14 residues. The CDR3 DNA is TGTGCCAGCAGTACCCCATGGGAAGACGCTGAAGCTTTCTTT. As protein: CASSTPWEDAEAFF.

The chain uses TRBV5-1 and TRBJ1-2; D unclear. The CDR3 runs to 15 residues. The V gene lost 5 bases and the J gene lost 7 bases, with 21 bases spanning the gap. Per the germline V gene, CDR1 is SGHRS and CDR2 is YFSETQ. The CDR3: CASRVGSLRDGGYTF. CDR3 DNA sequence: TGCGCCAGCAGAGTCGGTTCTCTGCGAGACGGTGGCTACACCTTC.

This chain uses TRBV12-3 or TRBV12-4 with TRBJ1-6; D not certain. The CDR3 loop spans 12 amino acids. Trimming pared 3 bases from V and 8 bases from J, leaving 5 bases between. CDR3 residues: CASSFGDSPLHF. The DNA for the CDR3 is TGTGCCAGCAGTTTTGGGGATTCACCCCTCCACTTT.

This clone has just a few counts. This rearrangement joins TRBV11-2 to TRBJ2-7; D not certain. The V end was cut by 5 bases, the J end by 6 bases, with 11 bases between. This CDR3 spans 12 amino acids. CDR1 is SGHAT and CDR2 is FQNNGV in the germline V gene. The CDR3 DNA sequence: TGTGCCAGCAGCCCCCTAATGGGCGAGCAGTACTTC. Protein sequence: CASSPLMGEQYF.

The chain has TRBV5-1 and TRBJ1-3; 10 bases align to TRBD1. V shed 3 bases and J 9 bases; nucleotides not matched to a gene: 9. The CDR3 contains 15 residues. Germline V gene data show CDR1 as SGHRS and CDR2 as YFSETQ. The CDR3: CASSSGTGERGTIYF. The CDR3 region has the DNA TGCGCCAGCAGCTCCGGGACAGGGGAGAGGGGCACCATATATTTT.

The V call is TRBV19, the J call TRBJ1-6; a possible D gene is TRBD1 (5 bases). The CDR3 consists of 13 residues. Germline V gene sequence: CDR1 LNHDA, CDR2 SQIVND (reference sequence). V lost 7 bases, J lost 3 bases, and 7 bases lay in between. The DNA of the CDR3 is TGTGCCAGTAAGACAGACTATAATTCACCCCTCCACTTT. It specifies CASKTDYNSPLHF. Together with reference TRBV19 and TRBJ1-6, the CDR3 gives the full variable domain: DGGITQSPKYLFRKEGQNVTLSCEQNLNHDAMYWYRQDPGQGLRLIYYSQIVNDFQKGDIAEGYSVSREKKESFPLTVTSAQKNPTAFYLCASKTDYNSPLHFGNGTRLTVT.

This clone has a single count. The chain joins TRBV2 to TRBJ1-1; possibly TRBD1 for D (6 bases). Trimming pared 8 bases from V and 1 base from J, leaving 11 bases between. The CDR3 runs to 13 residues. CDR1 is SNHLY, CDR2 FYNNEI, per germline. CDR3 in amino acids: CASGGRANTEAFF. CDR3 DNA: TGTGCCAGCGGGGGCCGGGCGAACACTGAAGCTTTCTTT.

This rearrangement joins TRBV2 to TRBJ1-2; D gene unclear. CDR1 SNHLY and CDR2 FYNNEI come from the germline V gene. This CDR3 contains 18 residues. V dropped 0 bases and J dropped 1 base, with 18 bases sitting between them. CDR3 sequence (DNA): TGTGCCAGCAGTGAAGCGCTAGGTTTGGCAGGAGATAACTATGGCTACACCTTC. Encoded protein: CASSEALGLAGDNYGYTF.

This clone appeared a few times. V usage is TRBV10-3 and J usage is TRBJ1-3; D remains unclear. There are 16 residues in the CDR3. Trimming shortened V by 3 bases and J by 1 base, and 13 bases separated the two germline ends. Germline V gene sequence: CDR1 ENHRY, CDR2 SYGVKD. The CDR3 region has the DNA TGTGCCATCAGTGAATCATGGGGTACTTCTGGAAACACCATATATTTT. Amino acid sequence: CAISESWGTSGNTIYF.

This rearrangement joins TRBV6-5 to TRBJ2-3; D is uncertain. The CDR3 runs to 12 residues. Germline loops: CDR1 MNHEY, CDR2 SVGAGI. V gave up 6 bases and J gave up 6 bases, with 10 bases separating them. The CDR3 region is CASSPNWDTQYF. The CDR3 DNA reads TGTGCCAGCAGCCCGAATTGGGATACGCAGTATTTT.